Listed below are T cell receptor beta chains from one sample, sequenced in a study of a mutant IDH1 vaccine in newly diagnosed glioma. Data came from immunoSEQ multiplex PCR; TCRdb stores just in-frame clones and leaves some out. The sample shows fewer than 60,000 clones, less than 75% of them seen only once. The antigens of these receptors remain unknown. Material: peripheral blood mononuclear cells (PBMCs), obtained from a glioma patient whose treatment included an IDH1 peptide vaccine. The receptors were sampled from a man aged 40-49 years with glioma. Some clones in this sample may be carry-over from other donors' samples. Both conserved end residues are part of each CDR3. D genes are given only for firm matches. Not every row has a clone size; where given, it reads once, few, many or a size class.

.	.	TRBJ2-3	TRBV7-2	CASSSVSTDTQYF	TGTGCCAGCAGCTCAGTTAGCACAGATACGCAGTATTTT
.	.	TRBJ1-4	TRBV6-7	CASSYRIQGPNEKLFF	TGTGCCAGCAGTTACCGAATACAGGGTCCTAATGAAAAACTGTTTTTT
.	.	TRBJ2-5	TRBV19	CASSIEGRETQYF	TGTGCCAGTAGTATCGAAGGGCGGGAGACCCAGTACTTC
.	.	TRBJ2-2	TRBV11-2	CASSLGTGELFF	TGTGCCAGCAGCTTAGGCACCGGGGAGCTGTTTTTT
.	once	TRBJ1-2	TRBV9	CASSVAGGPRDYGYTF	TGTGCCAGCAGCGTAGCTGGGGGTCCCCGGGACTATGGCTACACCTTC
.	.	TRBJ2-7	TRBV21-1	CASSPQNIRGQYF	TGTGCCAGCAGCCCCCAAAACATACGAGGGCAGTACTTC
.	.	TRBJ2-7	TRBV5-6	CASSSGVYEQYF	TGTGCCAGCAGTTCGGGGGTGTACGAGCAGTACTTC
.	.	TRBJ2-7	TRBV13	CASSLGRGRAYEQYF	TGTGCCAGCAGCTTAGGACGGGGGCGGGCCTACGAGCAGTACTTC
.	.	TRBJ1-6	TRBV5-8	CASSSRVGNSPLHF	TGTGCCAGCAGCTCCAGGGTTGGGAATTCACCCCTCCACTTT
TRBD1	.	TRBJ1-1	TRBV27	CASKPQGPNTEAFF	TGTGCCAGCAAACCACAGGGGCCGAACACTGAAGCTTTCTTT
.	.	TRBJ1-1	TRBV5-6	CASSLLSGRVNTEAFF	TGTGCCAGCAGCTTGTTATCTGGTCGGGTAAACACTGAAGCTTTCTTT
.	.	TRBJ2-7	TRBV7-8	CASSPPRDVTYEQYF	TGTGCCAGCAGCCCGCCCCGGGACGTTACCTACGAGCAGTACTTC
.	few	TRBJ1-5	TRBV30	CAWSRDNDQPQHF	TGTGCCTGGAGCCGGGACAACGATCAGCCCCAGCATTTT
.	.	TRBJ1-5	TRBV6-5	CASRPGQNQPQHF	TGTGCCAGCAGGCCGGGACAAAATCAGCCCCAGCATTTT
.	.	TRBJ1-2	TRBV7-6	CASSLEEGGGYTF	TGTGCCAGCAGCTTAGAGGAGGGGGGTGGCTACACCTTC
.	few	TRBJ2-7	TRBV2	CASSEIEEQYF	TGTGCCAGCAGTGAGATTGAGGAGCAGTACTTC
TRBD1	once	TRBJ1-2	TRBV11-2	CASSLEQGAMGYTF	TGTGCCAGCAGCTTAGAACAGGGGGCCATGGGCTACACCTTC
TRBD1	.	TRBJ2-3	TRBV25-1	CASSIGPRTGRATDTQYF	TGTGCCAGCTCCATCGGGCCGCGGACAGGTCGGGCCACAGATACGCAGTATTTT
TRBD1	.	TRBJ2-1	TRBV9	CASSRPGGYNEQFF	TGTGCCAGCAGCCGGCCAGGGGGCTACAATGAGCAGTTCTTC
.	.	TRBJ1-4	TRBV10-3	CAISELGAGEKLFF	TGTGCCATCAGTGAATTGGGGGCGGGTGAAAAACTGTTTTTT
TRBD1	.	TRBJ2-5	TRBV30	CAWSIGGSVETQYF	TGTGCCTGGAGTATAGGGGGCTCGGTGGAGACCCAGTACTTC
TRBD1	.	TRBJ1-1	TRBV4-1	CASSQTGGGTEAFF	TGCGCCAGCAGCCAGACAGGGGGCGGCACTGAAGCTTTCTTT
.	.	TRBJ2-3	TRBV7-6	CASSSTDTQYF	TGTGCCAGCAGCAGCACAGATACGCAGTATTTT
.	.	TRBJ1-5	TRBV11-2	CASSLAPSSGQPQHF	TGTGCCAGCAGCTTAGCACCGAGCTCGGGTCAGCCCCAGCATTTT
TRBD1	.	TRBJ1-6	TRBV13	CASSPWDRMNAPLHF	TGTGCCAGCAGCCCGTGGGACAGGATGAATGCACCCCTCCACTTT
.	few	TRBJ1-3	TRBV11-2	CASSLVAGGNTIYF	TGTGCCAGCAGCTTAGTGGCAGGAGGAAACACCATATATTTT
.	.	TRBJ2-3	TRBV9	CASSAEIGQGGDTDTQYF	TGTGCCAGCAGCGCGGAGATCGGACAGGGAGGGGACACAGATACGCAGTATTTT
.	.	TRBJ1-1	TRBV5-1	CASSLQSNTEAFF	TGCGCCAGCAGCTTGCAATCGAACACTGAAGCTTTCTTT
.	.	TRBJ2-1	TRBV7-9	CASSSQLDSYNEQFF	TGTGCCAGCAGCTCGCAATTGGATTCCTACAATGAGCAGTTCTTC
.	.	TRBJ2-7	TRBV5-4	CASSSRDGSSYEQYF	TGTGCCAGCAGCTCCCGGGACGGGAGCTCCTACGAGCAGTACTTC
.	few	TRBJ2-7	TRBV6-1	CASSEVKGSYEQYF	TGTGCCAGCAGTGAAGTAAAAGGTTCCTACGAGCAGTACTTC
.	.	TRBJ2-1	TRBV5-1	CASSPPSYNEQFF	TGCGCCAGCAGCCCCCCCTCCTACAATGAGCAGTTCTTC
TRBD1	.	TRBJ1-2	TRBV7-2	CASSSRQGRDGYTF	TGTGCCAGCAGCTCCCGACAGGGTCGGGATGGCTACACCTTC
.	few	TRBJ1-1	TRBV10-1	CASSERGGDTEAFF	TGCGCCAGCAGTGAAAGGGGGGGAGACACTGAAGCTTTCTTT
.	few	TRBJ2-1	TRBV5-1	CASSLSVGGMANEQFF	TGCGCCAGCAGCTTGTCGGTTGGGGGGATGGCCAATGAGCAGTTCTTC
TRBD1	.	TRBJ1-1	TRBV2	CASRETGAPNTEAFF	TGTGCCAGCAGGGAGACAGGGGCCCCGAACACTGAAGCTTTCTTT
TRBD1	.	TRBJ1-1	TRBV10-2	CASKSGGTEAFF	TGCGCCAGCAAGTCAGGGGGCACTGAAGCTTTCTTT
.	.	TRBJ2-7	TRBV6-5	CASSPGGEQYF	TGTGCCAGCTCCCCTGGTGGCGAGCAGTACTTC
TRBD2	few	TRBJ2-5	TRBV6-6	CASSGAGTSEETQYF	TGTGCCAGCAGTGGGGCGGGGACTAGCGAAGAGACCCAGTACTTC
TRBD1	.	TRBJ1-6	TRBV19	CASSTLDRGNSPLHF	TGTGCCAGTAGTACTTTGGACAGGGGAAATTCACCCCTCCACTTT
TRBD1	few	TRBJ1-1	TRBV18	CASSPGQGYAEAFF	TGTGCCAGCTCACCGGGACAGGGATACGCTGAAGCTTTCTTT
TRBD2	.	TRBJ2-5	TRBV4-1	CASSQIFSGGAGETQYF	TGCGCCAGCAGCCAAATTTTTAGCGGGGGGGCCGGGGAGACCCAGTACTTC
.	.	TRBJ1-3	TRBV6-5	CASSYEGSNTIYF	TGTGCCAGCAGTTATGAGGGGAGCAACACCATATATTTT